The rows below give T cell receptor beta chains drawn from one sample of a study of shared clonotypes between healthy human individuals. The data were produced by immunoSEQ multiplex PCR, yet TCRdb's version contains in-frame clones alone and is incomplete. The sample contains about 980,000 clones, approximately 80% of which appear only once. Sequenced material: memory CD4+ T cells sorted from blood. The receptors come from a man between 18 and 29 years old in good health. The CDR3 runs from the conserved cysteine through the conserved F or W. D genes are given only for firm matches. The size entry is marked missing in some rows and otherwise reads once, few, many or a size class.

clone_size d_call j_call v_call cdr3_nt cdr3_aa
- TRBD1 TRBJ2-5 TRBV9 TGTGCCAGCAGCGCCGGGGACAGGCTAGAGACCCAGTACTTC CASSAGDRLETQYF
- - TRBJ1-1 TRBV7-9 TGTGCCAGCAGCCCCGAGCCCCAGGGGAACACTGAAGCTTTCTTT CASSPEPQGNTEAFF
- TRBD1 TRBJ1-5 TRBV28 TGTGCCAGCAGCGAAACAGGGGCGTTTGGTAGGCCCCAGCATTTT CASSETGAFGRPQHF
- TRBD1 TRBJ2-7 TRBV7-7 TGTGCTAGCAGCCCCGGACAGGGAGCGGCCTACGAGCAGTACTTC CASSPGQGAAYEQYF
- - TRBJ1-6 TRBV6-4 TGTGCCAGCAGTGAACCGGGTTCACCCCTCCACTTT CASSEPGSPLHF
few - TRBJ1-1 TRBV2 TGTGCCAGCAGTCCAGGGTTACGAGGAGCTTTCTTT CASSPGLRGAFF
- TRBD2 TRBJ2-3 TRBV9 TGTGCCAGCAGCGTAGTGATGGCGGGGGGAATAGATACGCAGTATTTT CASSVVMAGGIDTQYF
- - TRBJ1-5 TRBV4-1 TGCGCCAGCAGCCAAGATCCTCTTGTGTACCCCCAGCATTTT CASSQDPLVYPQHF
- TRBD2 TRBJ2-5 TRBV15 TGTGCCACCAGCCCAGGGACTAGCGGGAACCAAGAGACCCAGTACTTC CATSPGTSGNQETQYF
- TRBD2 TRBJ2-5 TRBV5-1 TGCGCCAGCAGCGCGGAAACTAGCGGGAGGGTGGTGGAGACCCAGTACTTC CASSAETSGRVVETQYF
few TRBD1 TRBJ1-2 TRBV4-2 TGTGCCAGCAGCCAAGATCGGGACAGGGTCTCCTATGGCTACACCTTC CASSQDRDRVSYGYTF
few TRBD2 TRBJ2-5 TRBV10-2 TGCGCCAGCAGGGGGGGACTAGCGGGTGTACAAGAGACCCAGTACTTC CASRGGLAGVQETQYF
- - TRBJ2-2 TRBV5-1 TGCGCCAGCAGCTTGGACACGAACACCGGGGAGCTGTTTTTT CASSLDTNTGELFF
- - TRBJ2-7 TRBV23-1 TGCGCCAGCAACAGGGCCTACGAGCAGTACTTC CASNRAYEQYF
few - TRBJ1-6 TRBV4-1 TGCGCCAGCAGCCCGGAAGGGGTGGGCAATTCACCCCTCCACTTT CASSPEGVGNSPLHF